Below are 8 T cell receptor beta chains sequenced from a single sample in a study of T cells in Graves' hyperthyroidism and ophthalmopathy. TCR beta CDR3 sequences were amplified from RNA transcripts. The TCR CDR3 was amplified in a first-round RT-PCR using the HTBI primer set. Each CDR3 protein is one row after TCRdb ran MiXCR on the multiplex PCR reads. This sample carries about 600,000 distinct CDR3 sequences, 13% to 15% of them seen once, and the ten largest clones take around 7%. Sequencing was carried out using blood. All receptors come from a woman aged 18-29 years with Graves' ophthalmopathy.

This clonotype was detected many times. The rearrangement uses TRBV30 and TRBJ1-1; the D is unclear. V was pared by 4 bases and J by 0 bases, with 9 bases between. The CDR3 is made up of 13 amino acids. Per germline, CDR1 GTSNPN and CDR2 SVGIG (reference sequence). This CDR3 is CAWNRALNTEAFF. DNA for the CDR3: TGTGCCTGGAACCGGGCTCTGAACACTGAAGCTTTCTTT.

The J gene is TRBJ1-1, the V gene TRBV12-5; D unresolved. The germline CDR1 and CDR2 sequences are LGHNT and FRNRAP. The CDR3 loop spans 13 amino acids. Trimming pared 6 bases from V and 2 bases from J, leaving 10 bases between. CDR3 DNA: TGTGCTAGTGGGGAGGCGAAAAACACTGAAGCTTTCTTT. It encodes CASGEAKNTEAFF.

This clonotype was observed many times. The chain is built from TRBV27 and TRBJ2-3, with 8 bases fitting TRBD1. CDR3 length: 14 amino acids. CDR1 MNHEY and CDR2 SMNVEV come from the germline V gene (reference sequence). The V segment lost 8 bases and the J segment 2 bases; nucleotides outside the gene matches: 6. CDR3 in amino acids: CASSRGQATDTQYF. CDR3 coding DNA: TGTGCCAGCTCTCGGGGACAGGCCACAGATACGCAGTATTTT.

The chain joins TRBV2 to TRBJ2-6; TRBD2 aligns across 7 bases. This CDR3 comprises 16 residues. V dropped 5 bases and J dropped 0; count of bases not matched to a gene: 4. Germline lookup yields CDR1 SNHLY and CDR2 FYNNEI. In DNA form, the CDR3 reads TGTGCCAGCAGTCCTGGGGGGGGCTCTGGGGCCAACGTCCTGACTTTC. It specifies CASSPGGGSGANVLTF.

This clonotype has a count of ten or more. The rearrangement joins TRBV9 to TRBJ2-7, with a weak D call TRBD2 (6 bases). This CDR3 comprises 16 residues. Germline V lookup: CDR1 SGDLS, CDR2 YYNGEE. V lost 1 base and J lost 6, with 20 bases in between. CDR3 coding DNA: TGTGCCAGCAGCGTACCGGGACTCCTCCTCCTAGGCGAGCAGTACTTC. It is translated as CASSVPGLLLLGEQYF.

The chain uses TRBV4-3 and TRBJ2-2; TRBD1 matches at 7 bases. Trimming removed 2 bases from V and 3 bases from J; junction bases left unmatched: 18. The CDR3 consists of 20 residues. Germline values: CDR1 LGHNA, CDR2 YSLEER. In nucleotides, the CDR3 is TGCGCCAGCAGCCAAATACCGGGACAGAGCCTCCTGAGGGACACCGGGGAGCTGTTTTTT. Its translation: CASSQIPGQSLLRDTGELFF.

This clonotype appeared many times. The CDR3 region is CAWSVMGRNEQYF. CDR3 sequence (DNA): TGTGCCTGGAGTGTAATGGGCCGAAACGAGCAGTACTTC. The rearrangement joins TRBV30 to TRBJ2-7, with D uncertain. From germline, CDR1 is GTSNPN and CDR2 SVGIG (reference sequence). CDR3 length: 13 residues. Trimming pared 0 bases from V and 5 bases from J, leaving 11 bases between.

Many counts were recorded for this clonotype. V usage is TRBV6-1 and J usage is TRBJ2-7; a weak D match, TRBD2 (5 bases). The CDR3 is 14 residues long. The germline V gene encodes CDR1 MNHNS and CDR2 SASEGT. V was cut by 6 bases and J by 4 bases, with 16 bases left in between. The CDR3 loop is CASSPRGSLYEQYF. Here the CDR3 DNA reads TGTGCCAGCAGCCCCCGAGGGAGCCTATACGAGCAGTACTTC.